This T cell receptor beta chain was documented in a study of PD-L1 blockade in urothelial cancer (dated by TCRdb to about 2017). Context from the whole study: All patients started therapy in about 2014 and received atezolizumab 1,200 mg intravenously every 3 weeks. An exploratory multi-omic analysis was conducted of the somatic, immune and clinical correlates of response to PD-L1 blockade with atezolizumab in urothelial cancer. Durable clinical benefit was achieved by nine patients and was not achieved by 20 patients. Whole exome sequencing and RNA sequencing of pretreatment tumors were performed alongside TCR sequencing in the same patients. Patients had an ECOG performance status of 0 or 1 and had received between 0 and 3 prior chemotherapy regimens. TCR sequencing covered pretreatment tumor samples and matched, serially collected peripheral blood taken before and after atezolizumab treatment. Twenty-five of 29 patients were identified as males with urothelial cancer of bladder origin, and a prior smoking history was reported by 18 of 29 patients. A median of 141,255 T cells and 83,000 or so unique TCRs was obtained from blood samples, and a median clonality of roughly 0.082 was observed. Pretreatment blood TCR-seq was available for twenty-nine patients, at least one posttreatment blood collection was obtained for around 25 patients, and tumor TCR-seq was available for around 25 patients. Blood samples were analyzed 3 weeks after the start of treatment (second dose) and 6 weeks after the start of treatment. Durable clinical benefit was defined as a progression-free survival longer than 6 months, and TCR features were additionally tested against progression-free survival and overall survival. General findings and caveats noted by the study authors: Among patients with durable benefit, tumor-associated TCR clones showed greater expansion in peripheral blood 3 weeks after treatment started (n ≈ 20, p = 0.022). Small sample size (n ≈ 27) and many exploratory analyses mean the results are intended to be hypothesis-generating. A pretreatment peripheral blood TCR clonality below the median was linked to improved progression-free and overall survival.

In the paper's terms, the time point label means: peripheral blood 6 weeks after treatment start. A total of under 35 patients with locally advanced or metastatic urothelial carcinoma, treated at Memorial Sloan Kettering on a trial protocol, made up the cohort. Peripheral blood mononuclear cells were collected from each patient pretreatment and during treatment, giving between 1 and 8 total time points per patient. The Qiagen DNeasy Blood extraction kit was used to purify genomic DNA from total PBMCs and from tumor samples. Collected pretreatment and during treatment, PBMCs were isolated and stored as previously described. On this clone itself: The specificity of this receptor is unknown. No clone much larger than this one lies a single base away; base qualities are absent.

To estimate absolute template abundance from read counts, synthetic TCR analog templates were spiked into each PCR. The immunoSEQ assay was used to amplify TCRbeta CDR3 regions from genomic DNA with bias-controlled V and J gene primers. Rearranged TCRbeta segments were sequenced at approximately 20X coverage. In the authors' own workflow: Sequencing errors were corrected by clustering, and CDR3s were annotated against IMGT so that V, D and J genes could be assigned. Only productive TCRbeta rearrangements were used in downstream analyses, excluding out-of-frame or stop-codon sequences. To compute clonality, Shannon entropy was normalized by the log of the number of unique productive sequences and then subtracted from one. Fisher's exact test with Benjamini-Hochberg correction, using a cutoff of adjusted p below 0.01, was how clones that differed between time points or between blood and tumor were identified. TCRdb limited this immuneACCESS table to in-frame rearrangements with V and J called. A share of clones is missing; checked studies link under half to unresolved V genes, and the rest is unexplained. For V, J and clone size, that table is used; D and trimming come from the DNA. This sample has around 40,000 clones in its table, and 75% to 90% of those were observed once. Jointly, the top ten make up 24% of the sample.

The receptor comes from a man aged 55 to 70 with urothelial cancer. This sample comprised PBMCs, obtained around atezolizumab (anti-PD-L1) treatment.

The DNA reads as follows: TGCGCCAGCAGCAGGGGACTAGCGGAGGGCACCGGGGAGCTGTTTTTT. This sequence encodes CASSRGLAEGTGELFF. Recombination linked TRBV5-1 to TRBJ2-2; TRBD2 lines up with 11 middle nucleotides. The germline V gene supplies CDR1 SGHRS and CDR2 YFSETQ. Germline trimming amounts to 4 bases on V and 4 bases on J, with 6 as the count of junction bases outside the gene matches. The CDR3 contains 16 residues, cysteine and phenylalanine counted. Only the CDR3 DNA stays, 48 bases, in frame from base 1. Reference TRBV5-1 and TRBJ2-2 genes cover what lies past the CDR3, so the full variable domain is KAGVTQTPRYLIKTRGQQVTLSCSPISGHRSVSWYQQTPGQGLQFLFEYFSETQRNKGNFPGRFSGRQFSNSRSEMNVSTLELGDSALYLCASSRGLAEGTGELFFGEGSRLTVL.